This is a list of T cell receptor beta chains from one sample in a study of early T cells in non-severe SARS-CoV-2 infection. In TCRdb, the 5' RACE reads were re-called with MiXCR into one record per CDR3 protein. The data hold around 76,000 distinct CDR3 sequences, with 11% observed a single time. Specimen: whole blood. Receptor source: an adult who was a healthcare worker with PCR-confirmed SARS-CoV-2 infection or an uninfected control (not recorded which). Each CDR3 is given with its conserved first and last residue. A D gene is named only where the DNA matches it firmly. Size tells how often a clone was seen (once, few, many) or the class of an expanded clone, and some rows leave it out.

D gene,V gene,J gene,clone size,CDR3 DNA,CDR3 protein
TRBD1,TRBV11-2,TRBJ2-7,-,TGTGCCAGCAGCTTACCCGGGACAGGGGCCTACGAGCAGTACTTC,CASSLPGTGAYEQYF
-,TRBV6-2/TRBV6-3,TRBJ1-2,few,TGTGCCAGCAGTGGACAGATTCTGACGCCTAACTATGGCTACACCTTC,CASSGQILTPNYGYTF
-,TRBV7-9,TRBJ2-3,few,TGTGCCAGCAGCCCCCGGACCCAGATTTACTCTCTCACAGATACGCAGTATTTT,CASSPRTQIYSLTDTQYF
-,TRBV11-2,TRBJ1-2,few,TGTGCCAGCAGCTCCGGGCTGGGGCTCCCCAACTATGGCTACACCTTC,CASSSGLGLPNYGYTF
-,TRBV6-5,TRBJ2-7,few,TGTGCCTCCTGGACGGTGGATTACGAGCAGTACTTC,CASWTVDYEQYF
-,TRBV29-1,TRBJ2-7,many,TGCAGCGTTGACGGGGGCCACGAGCAGTACTTC,CSVDGGHEQYF
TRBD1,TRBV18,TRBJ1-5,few,TGTGCCAGCTCACCACAGGGGACAGGTACTGATCAGCCCCAGCATTTT,CASSPQGTGTDQPQHF
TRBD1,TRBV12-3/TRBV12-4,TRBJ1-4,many,TGTGCCAGCAGGTTGGCCTTGACAGGGGGGAGTGAAAAACTGTTTTTT,CASRLALTGGSEKLFF
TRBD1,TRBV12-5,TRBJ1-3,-,TGTGCTAGTGGTTTGACCGCCGGGACAGGGGACAACACCATATATTTT,CASGLTAGTGDNTIYF
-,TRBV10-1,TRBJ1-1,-,TGCGCCAGCAGTGGGGACCTTGCCGCTTTCTTT,CASSGDLAAFF
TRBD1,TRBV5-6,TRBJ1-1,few,TGTGCCAGCAGCAACCAGGGACAGGGGGGGACTGAAGCTTTCTTT,CASSNQGQGGTEAFF
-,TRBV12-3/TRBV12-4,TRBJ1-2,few,TGTGCCAGCAGTGCTGCATGGGACTATGGCTACACCTTC,CASSAAWDYGYTF
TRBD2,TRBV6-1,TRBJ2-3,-,TGTGCCAGCAGTCGGGTCGGGGGGGCCGCAGATACGCAGTATTTT,CASSRVGGAADTQYF
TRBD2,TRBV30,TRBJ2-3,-,TGTGCCTGGAGAAGAGGACTAGCGGGGGGAGATACGCAGTATTTT,CAWRRGLAGGDTQYF
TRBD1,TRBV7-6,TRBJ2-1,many,TGTGCCAGCAGCCTCTACGGGACAGGGAATTCCAATGAGCAGTTCTTC,CASSLYGTGNSNEQFF
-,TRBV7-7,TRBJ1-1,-,TGTGCCAGCAGCATAACAGTGAACACTGAAGCTTTCTTT,CASSITVNTEAFF
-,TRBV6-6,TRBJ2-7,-,TGTGCCAGCAGTCCCGCCTCCTACGAGCAGTACTTC,CASSPASYEQYF
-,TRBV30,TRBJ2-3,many,TGTGCCTGGAGTGTACGGTCGTGGTCCGATACGCAGTATTTT,CAWSVRSWSDTQYF
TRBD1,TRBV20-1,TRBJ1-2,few,TGCAGTGCTAGAGAGGGCGAACAGGGGAGTCACTATGGCTACACCTTC,CSAREGEQGSHYGYTF
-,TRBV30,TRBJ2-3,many,TGTGCCTGGAGATCACAGGGTTGGAGCACAGATACGCAGTATTTT,CAWRSQGWSTDTQYF
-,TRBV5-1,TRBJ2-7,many,TGCGCCAGCAGCTTGGTGGGGGGCAGCTACTACGAGCAGTACTTC,CASSLVGGSYYEQYF
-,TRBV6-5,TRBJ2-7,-,TGTGCCAGCAGTTACCGCCGGGACGGAGCCTACGAGCAGTACTTC,CASSYRRDGAYEQYF
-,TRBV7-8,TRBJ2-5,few,TGTGCCAGCAGCCCGCTGGAGGCGTTGTACCAAGAGACCCAGTACTTC,CASSPLEALYQETQYF
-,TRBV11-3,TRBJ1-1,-,TGTGCCAGCAGCTTAGTAGCGGAGACTGAAGCTTTCTTT,CASSLVAETEAFF
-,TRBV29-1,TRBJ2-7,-,TGCAGCGTTGAAGTAAGGGGAACAGGGTACGAGCAGTACTTC,CSVEVRGTGYEQYF
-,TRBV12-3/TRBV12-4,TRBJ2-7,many,TGTGCCAGCAGTCAGGTCCTGTACGAGCAGTACTTC,CASSQVLYEQYF
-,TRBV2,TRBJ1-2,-,TGTGCCAGCAACCCCCGGCTGGGACACTATGGCTACACCTTC,CASNPRLGHYGYTF
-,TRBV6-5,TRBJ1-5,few,TGTGCCAGCAGAAGGGACCGTTATAGCAATCAGCCCCAGCATTTT,CASRRDRYSNQPQHF
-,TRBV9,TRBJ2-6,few,TGTGCCAGCAGCCCCGGGCAGGGGTCCCGCTCTGGGGCCAACGTCCTGACTTTC,CASSPGQGSRSGANVLTF
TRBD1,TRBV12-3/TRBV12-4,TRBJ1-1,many,TGTGCCAGCAGCGCGGGACAGGGAGACACTGAAGCTTTCTTT,CASSAGQGDTEAFF
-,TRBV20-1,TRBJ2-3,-,TGCAGTGCTAGAGTCCATGCAACAGATACGCAGTATTTT,CSARVHATDTQYF
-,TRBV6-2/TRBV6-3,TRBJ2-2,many,TGTGCCAGCAGTTACTCCCCGGCAGTCCGATCGGAGCTGTTTTTT,CASSYSPAVRSELFF
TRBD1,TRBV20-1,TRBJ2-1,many,TGCAGTGCTCCCGGGACAGGGGGTGTCTATGAGCAGTTCTTC,CSAPGTGGVYEQFF
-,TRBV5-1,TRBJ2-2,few,TGCGCCAGCAGCCCCCAGGGGGGGGGCACCGGGGAGCTGTTTTTT,CASSPQGGGTGELFF
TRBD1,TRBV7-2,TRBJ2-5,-,TGTGCCAGCAGCTGGTTCGAACAGGGGGCCCAAGAGACCCAGTACTTC,CASSWFEQGAQETQYF
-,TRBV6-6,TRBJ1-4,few,TGTGCCAGCAGCCATCTCTATGATGAAAAACTGTTTTTT,CASSHLYDEKLFF
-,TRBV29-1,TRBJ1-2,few,TGCAGCGTTGAACAGGGTTCTAACTATGGCTACACCTTC,CSVEQGSNYGYTF
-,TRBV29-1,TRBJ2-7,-,TGCAGCGTTGTAGGGACAAAAGGGACCTACGAGCAGTACTTC,CSVVGTKGTYEQYF
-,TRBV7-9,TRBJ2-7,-,TGTGCTATCCCAGGGACGGGGCAGAGCTCCTACGAGCAGTACTTC,CAIPGTGQSSYEQYF
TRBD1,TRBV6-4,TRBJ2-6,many,TGTGCCAGCAGTGACTCGACAGGGGGGGCCAACGTCCTGACTTTC,CASSDSTGGANVLTF
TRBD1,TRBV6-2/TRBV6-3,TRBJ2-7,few,TGTGCCAGCAGGCAAACAGGGGGCAGGTACGAGCAGTACTTC,CASRQTGGRYEQYF
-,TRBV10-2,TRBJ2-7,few,TGCGCCAGCAGTGACCTCCTCTACGAGCAGTACTTC,CASSDLLYEQYF
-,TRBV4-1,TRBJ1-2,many,TGCGCCAGCAGCCAAGAGGTTTTAGGCACTAACTATGGCTACACCTTC,CASSQEVLGTNYGYTF
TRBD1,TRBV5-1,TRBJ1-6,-,TGCGCCAGCAGCTTGGAGTTTGGGACAGTGACACCCCTCCACTTT,CASSLEFGTVTPLHF
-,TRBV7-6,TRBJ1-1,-,TGTGCCAGCAGCCTTAACCCAACGATGGGCACTGAAGCTTTCTTT,CASSLNPTMGTEAFF
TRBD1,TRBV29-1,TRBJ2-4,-,TGCAGCACGACAGGGAAAAACATTCAGTACTTC,CSTTGKNIQYF
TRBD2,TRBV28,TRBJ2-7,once,TGTGCCAGCAGCCCCGGTTATAGCGGGTACGAGCAGTACTTC,CASSPGYSGYEQYF
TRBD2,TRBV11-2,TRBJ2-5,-,TGTGCCAGCAGCCCCCGGGGGGAGCGGGGGGCATTTTTGGAGACCCAGTACTTC,CASSPRGERGAFLETQYF